This record covers a single T cell receptor beta chain. The table came from immunoSEQ multiplex PCR; TCRdb's copy has only in-frame clones and leaves some out. The sample records roughly 25,000 clones, about 86% being singletons. Patients got ipilimumab 1 mg/kg beginning 14 to 28 days post-transplant. These data originate in a study of ipilimumab plus nivolumab after autologous stem cell transplantation. The sample here was PBMCs, taken in a trial of ipilimumab plus nivolumab as post-transplant consolidation. The clonotype was recovered from a male donor with diffuse large B-cell lymphoma.

The chain's CDR3 is CASSARGDKNTGELFF. CDR3 bases: TGTGCCAGCAGCGCGAGAGGGGACAAGAACACCGGGGAGCTGTTTTTT. The chain has TRBV9 and TRBJ2-2; a weak D match, TRBD1 (6 bases). Germline V gene data show CDR1 as SGDLS and CDR2 as YYNGEE. V lost 3 bases, J lost 1 base, and 13 bases lay in between. The CDR3 has 16 amino acids.